These 28 T cell receptor beta chains originate from one sample sequenced in a study of shared clonotypes between healthy human individuals. Method: immunoSEQ multiplex PCR; TCRdb's copy keeps in-frame clones and lacks some. The sample lists hundreds of thousands of clones, less than 98% occurring once. Specimen: naive CD4+ T cells sorted from blood. Subset indicated: CD45RA+ positively selected. These receptors all stem from a woman aged 25 to 39 in good health.

The chain links TRBV7-8 to TRBJ1-3; D not resolved. This CDR3 is built from 14 residues. The germline gives CDR1 SGHVS, CDR2 FQNEAQ. Trimming took 1 base from V and 0 from J, leaving 4 bases between them. CDR3 residues: CASSLVSSGNTIYF. The CDR3 nucleotides are TGTGCCAGCAGCTTAGTAAGCTCTGGAAACACCATATATTTT.

The chain combines TRBV11-1 with TRBJ2-7; 12 positions match TRBD2. V was clipped by 1 base and J by 12 bases; unmatched bases: 7. This CDR3 region has 14 residues. In germline, CDR1 is SGHAT, CDR2 FQDESV (reference sequence). CDR3 bases: TGTGCCAGCAGCTTAGATCTAGCGGGAGGGCCACCGTACTTC. Its translation: CASSLDLAGGPPYF.

This clone was detected only a few times. The J gene is TRBJ2-7, the V gene TRBV19; possible D gene TRBD1, 5 bases. Germline loops: CDR1 LNHDA, CDR2 SQIVND (reference sequence). V was trimmed by 10 bases and J by 3 bases, leaving 22 bases between them. CDR3 length equals 15 residues. The CDR3 DNA reads TGTGCCACCGCTACAGGCCAGATTGGCCTCTACGAGCAGTACTTC. Translated, it gives CATATGQIGLYEQYF.

V and J are TRBV6-1 and TRBJ2-5; weak D call: TRBD2 (6 bases). Germline CDR1 MNHNS, CDR2 SASEGT. This CDR3 spans 15 amino acids. V was clipped by 4 bases and J by 7 bases, with 19 bases between them. CDR3 region: CASSVRADMGGTQYF. CDR3 in DNA: TGTGCCAGCAGTGTGCGGGCTGACATGGGGGGGACCCAGTACTTC.

Turning to this clone: Additional DNA sequences in this sample encode the identical CDR3. The genes are TRBV19 and TRBJ2-7; 10 bases fit TRBD1. After removal of 5 bases from V and 2 bases from J, the junction contained 3 bases not matched to a gene. The germline V gene has CDR1 LNHDA and CDR2 SQIVND (reference sequence). The CDR3 runs to 14 residues. The DNA for the CDR3 is TGTGCCAGTAGTCCCGGACAGGGGGCCTACGAGCAGTACTTC. Translating gives CASSPGQGAYEQYF.

This sequence joins TRBV30 and TRBJ1-5; D unclear. Germline V gives CDR1 GTSNPN, CDR2 SVGIG (reference sequence). V lost 2 bases and J 2 bases, leaving 10 bases between the germline ends. CDR3 length equals 14 residues. CDR3 nucleotides: TGTGCCTGGAGTCCCCCTCGGGGCAATCAGCCCCAGCATTTT. Translated, it gives CAWSPPRGNQPQHF. The variable domain in full, completed from reference TRBV30 and TRBJ1-5, reads SQTIHQWPATLVQPVGSPLSLECTVEGTSNPNLYWYRQAAGRGLQLLFYSVGIGQISSEVPQNLSASRPQDRQFILSSKKLLLSDSGFYLCAWSPPRGNQPQHFGDGTRLSIL.

The V gene is TRBV28, the J gene TRBJ1-2; tentative D call: TRBD1 (6 bases). CDR3 length equals 14 residues. Deletions cut 0 bases from V and 7 bases from J, with 12 bases between. Looked up from germline, CDR1 is MDHEN and CDR2 is SYDVKM. The CDR3 sequence is CASSLCRGACGYTF. In nucleotides, the CDR3 is TGTGCCAGCAGTTTATGCCGGGGGGCGTGTGGCTACACCTTC.

This rearrangement joins TRBV19 to TRBJ2-7; D tentatively fits TRBD1 or TRBD2 (5 bases each). The CDR3 extends over 12 amino acids. Germline V gene sequence: CDR1 LNHDA, CDR2 SQIVND (reference sequence). V shed 7 bases and J shed 3 bases, with 10 bases lying between them. CDR3 sequence reads: CASTGPDYEQYF. CDR3 sequence (DNA): TGTGCCAGTACGGGGCCGGACTACGAGCAGTACTTC.

This clone showed up just a few times. This chain links TRBV6-1 with TRBJ1-5, with 10 bases lining up with TRBD1. The CDR3 sequence is 15 residues long. The V gene end was trimmed by 4 bases and the J gene end by 11 bases; junction bases not matched to a gene: 11. Germline lookup yields CDR1 MNHNS and CDR2 SASEGT. Here the CDR3 DNA reads TGTGCCAGCAGTGCCCAGGGACAGGGGTTATCGGCCCAGCATTTT. Amino acid sequence: CASSAQGQGLSAQHF.

The J gene is TRBJ1-1, the V gene TRBV28, with D unclear. Trimming pared 3 bases from V and 5 bases from J, leaving 10 bases between. The CDR3 has 13 amino acids. Germline V gene data show CDR1 as MDHEN and CDR2 as SYDVKM. In DNA, the CDR3 is TGTGCCAGCAGTTTGGGGAGCCTGACTGAAGCTTTCTTT. Its translation: CASSLGSLTEAFF.

The rearrangement joins TRBV27 to TRBJ2-3; weak D call: TRBD1 (6 bases). Germline V gene lookup returns CDR1 MNHEY and CDR2 SMNVEV (reference sequence). The CDR3 sequence is 14 residues long. With 5 bases removed from V and 6 bases from J, the gap between germline ends came to 15 bases. In nucleotides, the CDR3 is TGTGCCAGCAGTATCCGGACAGTGAAGGATACGCAGTATTTT. Amino acid sequence: CASSIRTVKDTQYF.

The V call is TRBV13, the J call TRBJ2-1, with 9 bases lining up with TRBD1. Unmatched junction bases numbered 8, after V lost 4 bases and J lost 4 bases. The germline V gene encodes CDR1 PRHDT and CDR2 FYEKMQ (reference sequence). The CDR3 runs to 16 residues. The CDR3 DNA sequence: TGTGCCAGCAGCTCATCCCCGGGACAGGGATACAATGAGCAGTTCTTC. As protein: CASSSSPGQGYNEQFF.

V usage is TRBV5-6 and J usage is TRBJ2-7; 8 bases map to TRBD2. V lost 7 bases and J lost 2; bases outside the gene matches: 8. This CDR3 has 14 residues. The germline V gene encodes CDR1 SGHDT and CDR2 YYEEEE. CDR3 in amino acids: CASPGGPPPYEQYF. In DNA, the CDR3 is TGTGCCAGCCCGGGGGGGCCTCCTCCCTACGAGCAGTACTTC.

V gene TRBV18 combines with J gene TRBJ2-3; TRBD2 agrees at 7 bases. Germline CDR1 KGHSH, CDR2 LQKENI. CDR3 size: 18 residues. Losses at the gene ends were 3 bases for V and 3 bases for J; bases not matched to a gene: 15. The CDR3 DNA reads TGTGCCAGCTCACCTTCCCTTGGGGGGGAGGACTCTACAGATACGCAGTATTTT. It encodes CASSPSLGGEDSTDTQYF.

This chain links TRBV11-2 with TRBJ1-1, with unresolved D. This CDR3 spans 11 amino acids. CDR1 and CDR2 from the germline V gene are SGHAT and FQNNGV. V shed 1 base and J shed 8 bases, with 5 bases lying between them. CDR3: CASSLVWEAFF. CDR3 sequence (DNA): TGTGCCAGCAGCTTAGTTTGGGAAGCTTTCTTT. Supplemented by reference TRBV11-2 and TRBJ1-1, the full variable domain reads EAGVAQSPRYKIIEKRQSVAFWCNPISGHATLYWYQQILGQGPKLLIQFQNNGVVDDSQLPKDRFSAERLKGVDSTLKIQPAKLEDSAVYLCASSLVWEAFFGQGTRLTVV.

The rearrangement uses TRBV18 and TRBJ2-7; D tentatively fits TRBD1 or TRBD2 (5 bases each). The CDR3 runs to 13 residues. CDR1 is KGHSH and CDR2 is LQKENI in the germline V gene. V lost 6 bases and J lost 0, with 9 bases in between. CDR3 amino acids: CASSGGSSYEQYF. CDR3 DNA: TGTGCCAGCTCTGGGGGTAGCTCCTACGAGCAGTACTTC. The entire variable domain, with the rest obtained from reference TRBV18 and TRBJ2-7, is as follows: NAGVMQNPRHLVRRRGQEARLRCSPMKGHSHVYWYRQLPEEGLKFMVYLQKENIIDESGMPKERFSAEFPKEGPSILRIQQVVRGDSAAYFCASSGGSSYEQYFGPGTRLTVT.

This sequence joins TRBV5-4 and TRBJ2-1, with D possibly being TRBD1 (6 bases). The CDR3 spans 13 residues. The V gene lost 3 bases and the J gene lost 9 bases, with 13 bases spanning the gap. CDR1 is SGHNT, CDR2 YYREEE, per germline (reference sequence). CDR3 in DNA: TGTGCCAGCAGCTCGACAGGTCCTTTTGAGCAGTTCTTC. This encodes CASSSTGPFEQFF.

Details on this clone: The same CDR3 arises from other DNA sequences in this sample as well. CDR3 residues: CASSPGQGGTEAFF. CDR3 DNA sequence: TGTGCCAGCAGTCCCGGACAGGGTGGGACTGAAGCTTTCTTT. The chain couples TRBV28 to TRBJ1-1; the match to TRBD1 covers 8 bases. Germline V gene sequence: CDR1 MDHEN, CDR2 SYDVKM. J lost 5 bases, V lost 5 bases, and 7 bases had no gene match. The CDR3 is made up of 14 amino acids.

CDR3 residues: CASSLAGGYNEQFF. The CDR3 nucleotides are TGTGCCAGCAGCTTAGCGGGAGGATACAATGAGCAGTTCTTC. The rearrangement uses TRBV7-2 and TRBJ2-1, with D tentatively TRBD2 (6 bases). This CDR3 is 14 amino acids long. Trimming took 0 bases from V and 4 from J, leaving 7 bases between them. Germline V gives CDR1 SGHTA, CDR2 FQGNSA.

CDR3 in DNA: TGTGCCAGCAGTGAACTCGGACGGGACGGTCAGCCCCAGCATTTT. Protein product: CASSELGRDGQPQHF. This rearrangement joins TRBV6-1 to TRBJ1-5; a weak D match, TRBD1 (5 bases). The CDR3 contains 15 residues. From germline, CDR1 is MNHNS and CDR2 SASEGT. V shed 2 bases and J shed 6 bases, with 14 bases lying between them.

The J gene is TRBJ2-7, the V gene TRBV30, with D perhaps TRBD1 (5 bases). This CDR3 has 14 residues. Looked up from germline, CDR1 is GTSNPN and CDR2 is SVGIG (reference sequence). V gave up 5 bases and J gave up 3 bases, with 17 bases separating them. DNA for the CDR3: TGTGCCTGGGGTGACGTGGGGCGAGTCTACGAGCAGTACTTC. It specifies CAWGDVGRVYEQYF. The entire variable domain, with the rest obtained from reference TRBV30 and TRBJ2-7, is as follows: SQTIHQWPATLVQPVGSPLSLECTVEGTSNPNLYWYRQAAGRGLQLLFYSVGIGQISSEVPQNLSASRPQDRQFILSSKKLLLSDSGFYLCAWGDVGRVYEQYFGPGTRLTVT.

CDR3 coding DNA: TGTGCCAGCAGTGGTACCGTGAACTACGAGCAGTACTTC. This translates into CASSGTVNYEQYF. The chain links TRBV2 to TRBJ2-7; unclear D gene. The V and J ends lost 4 bases and 3 bases respectively, with 10 bases between them. The CDR3 extends over 13 amino acids. Per the germline V gene, CDR1 is SNHLY and CDR2 is FYNNEI. Full variable domain (rest looked up from reference TRBV2 and TRBJ2-7): EPEVTQTPSHQVTQMGQEVILRCVPISNHLYFYWYRQILGQKVEFLVSFYNNEISEKSEIFDDQFSVERPDGSNFTLKIRSTKLEDSAMYFCASSGTVNYEQYFGPGTRLTVT.

The gene calls are TRBV7-2 and TRBJ1-4, with D uncertain. The germline V gene has CDR1 SGHTA and CDR2 FQGNSA. V was trimmed by 2 bases and J by 5 bases, leaving 12 bases between them. CDR3 length: 15 residues. The CDR3 protein is CASSLSGSGNEKLFF. CDR3 DNA sequence: TGTGCCAGCAGCTTAAGTGGGAGCGGGAATGAAAAACTGTTTTTT.

This sequence joins TRBV4-2 and TRBJ1-2, with 9 nucleotides matching TRBD1. This CDR3 is built from 16 residues. In germline, CDR1 is LGHNA, CDR2 YNFKEQ. The V segment lost 2 bases and the J segment 2 bases; nucleotides outside the gene matches: 6. The CDR3 region has the DNA TGTGCCAGCAGCCAATACCTAGGACAGGGGAACTATGGCTACACCTTC. This sequence encodes CASSQYLGQGNYGYTF.

The V and J genes are TRBV29-1 and TRBJ2-3, with 7 bases matching TRBD1. Germline CDR1 SQVTM, CDR2 ANQGSEA. J was trimmed by 4 bases and V by 7 bases; bases with no gene match: 8. This CDR3 spans 13 amino acids. The CDR3 region has the DNA TGCAGCGATCAGACAGGGTGGGCAGATACGCAGTATTTT. As protein: CSDQTGWADTQYF.

The chain combines TRBV19 with TRBJ1-5; no firm D call. Germline assignment: CDR1 LNHDA and CDR2 SQIVND (reference sequence). Trimming took off 3 bases at V and 3 bases at J, with 12 bases between the two ends. The CDR3 is made up of 15 amino acids. The CDR3 DNA follows: TGTGCCAGTAGTATCGAGACCGTCACCAATCAGCCCCAGCATTTT. Translation: CASSIETVTNQPQHF.

The genes are TRBV18 and TRBJ2-7, with D perhaps given as TRBD1 or TRBD2 (5 bases each). The CDR3 extends over 15 amino acids. Germline V gene sequence: CDR1 KGHSH, CDR2 LQKENI. V was clipped by 3 bases and J by 1 base, with 13 bases between them. As DNA, the CDR3 is TGTGCCAGCTCACCCGGGGCAGGCAAATCCTACGAGCAGTACTTC. Its protein product is CASSPGAGKSYEQYF. Full variable domain (outside the CDR3, taken from reference TRBV18 and TRBJ2-7): NAGVMQNPRHLVRRRGQEARLRCSPMKGHSHVYWYRQLPEEGLKFMVYLQKENIIDESGMPKERFSAEFPKEGPSILRIQQVVRGDSAAYFCASSPGAGKSYEQYFGPGTRLTVT.

The V call is TRBV7-9, the J call TRBJ2-1; 14 bases fit TRBD2. V lost 3 bases to trimming and J lost 6 bases; unmatched junction nucleotides: 13. The CDR3 is 19 residues long. Germline-derived CDR1 and CDR2 are SEHNR and FQNEAQ (reference sequence). The DNA of the CDR3 is TGTGCCAGCAGCTTCACGGGACTAGCGGGAGAAGCCCCTACCAATGAGCAGTTCTTC. Amino acid sequence: CASSFTGLAGEAPTNEQFF. The complete variable domain, with remaining parts taken from reference TRBV7-9 and TRBJ2-1, reads DTGVSQNPRHKITKRGQNVTFRCDPISEHNRLYWYRQTLGQGPEFLTYFQNEAQLEKSRLLSDRFSAERPKGSFSTLEIQRTEQGDSAMYLCASSFTGLAGEAPTNEQFFGPGTRLTVL.